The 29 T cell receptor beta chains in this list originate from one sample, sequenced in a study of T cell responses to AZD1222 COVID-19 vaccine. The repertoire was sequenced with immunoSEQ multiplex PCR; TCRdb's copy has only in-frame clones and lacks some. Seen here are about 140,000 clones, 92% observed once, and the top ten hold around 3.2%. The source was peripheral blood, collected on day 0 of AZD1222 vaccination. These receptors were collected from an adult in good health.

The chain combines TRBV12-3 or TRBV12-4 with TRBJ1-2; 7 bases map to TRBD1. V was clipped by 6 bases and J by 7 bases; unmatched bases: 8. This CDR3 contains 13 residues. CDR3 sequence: CASREGQFLGYTF. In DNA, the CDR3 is TGTGCCAGCAGAGAGGGACAGTTTCTTGGCTACACCTTC.

Here the CDR3 DNA reads TGTGCCAGCAGTGAAGGGAATCAGCCCCAGCATTTT. Translating gives CASSEGNQPQHF. The chain is built from TRBV2 and TRBJ1-5, with D uncertain. Looked up from germline, CDR1 is SNHLY and CDR2 is FYNNEI. CDR3 length: 12 residues. Trimming cost V 1 base and J 4 bases, with 2 bases left between them.

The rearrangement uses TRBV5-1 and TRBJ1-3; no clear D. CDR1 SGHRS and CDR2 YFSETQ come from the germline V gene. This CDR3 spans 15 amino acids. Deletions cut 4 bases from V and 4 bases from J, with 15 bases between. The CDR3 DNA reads TGCGCCAGCAGCGCGACCCTGACGACGGGAAACACCATATATTTT. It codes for CASSATLTTGNTIYF.

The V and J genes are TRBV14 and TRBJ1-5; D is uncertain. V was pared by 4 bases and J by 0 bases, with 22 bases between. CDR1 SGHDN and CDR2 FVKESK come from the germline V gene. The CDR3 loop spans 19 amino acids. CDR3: CASSRKLGRGPYSNQPQHF. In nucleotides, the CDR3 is TGTGCCAGCAGCCGGAAGCTGGGAAGAGGACCTTATAGCAATCAGCCCCAGCATTTT.

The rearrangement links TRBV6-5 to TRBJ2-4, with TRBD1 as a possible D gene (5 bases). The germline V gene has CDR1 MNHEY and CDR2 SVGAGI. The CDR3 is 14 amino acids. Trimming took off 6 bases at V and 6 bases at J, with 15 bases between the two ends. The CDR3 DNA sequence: TGTGCCAGCAGCCCCGTAGGGGCCGGAAACATTCAGTACTTC. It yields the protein CASSPVGAGNIQYF.

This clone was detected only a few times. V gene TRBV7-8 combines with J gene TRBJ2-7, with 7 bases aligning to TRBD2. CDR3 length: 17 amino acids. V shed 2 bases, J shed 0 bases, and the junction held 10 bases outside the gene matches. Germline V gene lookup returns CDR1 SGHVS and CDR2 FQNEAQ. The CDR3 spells CASSLSSGGRSSYEQYF. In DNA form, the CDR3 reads TGTGCCAGCAGCTTAAGTTCCGGCGGGAGAAGCTCCTACGAGCAGTACTTC.

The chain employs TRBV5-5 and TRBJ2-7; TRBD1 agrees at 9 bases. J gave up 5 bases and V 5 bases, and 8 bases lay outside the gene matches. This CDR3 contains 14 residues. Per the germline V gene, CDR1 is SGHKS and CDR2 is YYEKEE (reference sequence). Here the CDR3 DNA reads TGTGCCAGCAGTCCTAGGACAGGGGTAAACGAGCAGTACTTC. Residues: CASSPRTGVNEQYF.

The CDR3 bases are TGTGCCAGCAGCTTAGGAGGTCGGGACTTTCAAGAGACCCAGTACTTC. Its translation: CASSLGGRDFQETQYF. V gene TRBV7-6 combines with J gene TRBJ2-5, with D perhaps matching TRBD2 (6 bases). The CDR3 loop spans 16 amino acids. Trimming shortened V by 1 base and J by 2 bases, and 14 bases separated the two germline ends. In germline, CDR1 is SGHVS, CDR2 FNYEAQ.

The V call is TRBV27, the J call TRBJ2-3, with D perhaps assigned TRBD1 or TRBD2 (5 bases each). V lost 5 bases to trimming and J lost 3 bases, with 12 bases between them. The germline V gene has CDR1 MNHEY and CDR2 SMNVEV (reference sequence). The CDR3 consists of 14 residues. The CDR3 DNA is TGTGCCAGCAGTGACTGGGGGAGTACAGATACGCAGTATTTT. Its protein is CASSDWGSTDTQYF.

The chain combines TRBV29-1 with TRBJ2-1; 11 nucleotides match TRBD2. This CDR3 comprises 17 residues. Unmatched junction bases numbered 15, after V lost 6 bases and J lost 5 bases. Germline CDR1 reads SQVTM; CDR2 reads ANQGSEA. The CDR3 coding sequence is TGCAGCGTGACCCTGGCACGACTAGCGGGAATCAACAATGAGCAGTTCTTC. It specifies CSVTLARLAGINNEQFF.

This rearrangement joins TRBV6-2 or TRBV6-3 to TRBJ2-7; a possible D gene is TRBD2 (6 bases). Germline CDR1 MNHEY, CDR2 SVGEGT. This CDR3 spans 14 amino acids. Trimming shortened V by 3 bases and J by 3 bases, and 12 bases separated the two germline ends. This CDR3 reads CASSYVGGYYEQYF. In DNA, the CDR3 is TGTGCCAGCAGTTATGTGGGAGGATACTACGAGCAGTACTTC.

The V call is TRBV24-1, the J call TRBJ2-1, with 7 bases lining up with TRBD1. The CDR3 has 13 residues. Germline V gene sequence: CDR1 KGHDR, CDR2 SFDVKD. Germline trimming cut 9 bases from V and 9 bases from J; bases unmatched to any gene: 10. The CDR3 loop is CATRRGLGGEQFF. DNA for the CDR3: TGTGCCACCCGAAGGGGGCTTGGGGGTGAGCAGTTCTTC.

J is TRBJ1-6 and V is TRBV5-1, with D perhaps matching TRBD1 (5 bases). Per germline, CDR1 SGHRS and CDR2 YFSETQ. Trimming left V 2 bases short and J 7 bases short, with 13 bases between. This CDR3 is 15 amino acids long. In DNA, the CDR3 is TGCGCCAGCAGCTTCGAGGCAGGGCGGAATTCACCCCTCCACTTT. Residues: CASSFEAGRNSPLHF.

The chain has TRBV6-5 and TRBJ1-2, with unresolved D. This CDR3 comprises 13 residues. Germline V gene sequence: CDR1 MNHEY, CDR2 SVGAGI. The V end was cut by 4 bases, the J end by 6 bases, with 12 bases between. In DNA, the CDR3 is TGTGCCAGCAGTTTCAATCGCGGGGATGGCTACACCTTC. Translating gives CASSFNRGDGYTF.

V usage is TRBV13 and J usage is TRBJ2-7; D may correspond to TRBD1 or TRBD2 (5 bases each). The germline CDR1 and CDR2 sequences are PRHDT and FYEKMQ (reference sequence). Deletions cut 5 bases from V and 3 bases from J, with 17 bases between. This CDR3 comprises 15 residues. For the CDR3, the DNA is TGTGCCAGCAGCCACCGGGACGGACGGGACTACGAGCAGTACTTC. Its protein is CASSHRDGRDYEQYF.

The CDR3 is CASSQDKRTGFYEQYF. The CDR3 DNA reads as TGTGCCAGCAGCCAAGATAAGAGGACAGGATTCTACGAGCAGTACTTC. The chain links TRBV3-1 (or the pseudogene TRBV3-2) to TRBJ2-7; TRBD1 aligns across 7 bases. Trimming cost V 0 bases and J 3 bases; bases outside gene matches: 8. This CDR3 spans 16 amino acids. Germline V gene sequence: CDR1 LGHDT, CDR2 YNNKEL (reference sequence).

The CDR3 loop is CASSLEGTGGLQGTWNEQFF. The DNA of the CDR3 is TGTGCCAGCAGCTTAGAAGGGACAGGGGGATTACAAGGGACTTGGAATGAGCAGTTCTTC. The genes are TRBV13 and TRBJ2-1; 11 bases line up with TRBD1. Germline V gene data show CDR1 as PRHDT and CDR2 as FYEKMQ (reference sequence). The trim removed 1 base at V and 7 bases at J, leaving 18 bases unmatched. CDR3 length equals 20 residues.

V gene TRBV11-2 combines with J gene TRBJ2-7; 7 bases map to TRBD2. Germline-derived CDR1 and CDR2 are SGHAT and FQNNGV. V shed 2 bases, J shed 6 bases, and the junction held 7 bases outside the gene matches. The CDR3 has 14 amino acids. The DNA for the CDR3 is TGTGCCAGCAGCTTATCTAGCGGACCCTCCGAGCAGTACTTC. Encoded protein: CASSLSSGPSEQYF.

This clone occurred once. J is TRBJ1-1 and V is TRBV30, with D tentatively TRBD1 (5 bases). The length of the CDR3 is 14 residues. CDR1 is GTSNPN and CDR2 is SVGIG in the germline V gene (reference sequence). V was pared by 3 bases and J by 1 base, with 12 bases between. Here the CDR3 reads CAWSPGRKNTEAFF. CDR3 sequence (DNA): TGTGCCTGGAGCCCGGGACGGAAGAACACTGAAGCTTTCTTT.

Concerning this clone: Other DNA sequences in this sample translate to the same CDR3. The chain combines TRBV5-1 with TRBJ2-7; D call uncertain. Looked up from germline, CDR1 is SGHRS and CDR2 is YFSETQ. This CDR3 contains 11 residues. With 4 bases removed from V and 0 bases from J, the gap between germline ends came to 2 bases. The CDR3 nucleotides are TGCGCCAGCAGCGACTCCTACGAGCAGTACTTC. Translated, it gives CASSDSYEQYF.

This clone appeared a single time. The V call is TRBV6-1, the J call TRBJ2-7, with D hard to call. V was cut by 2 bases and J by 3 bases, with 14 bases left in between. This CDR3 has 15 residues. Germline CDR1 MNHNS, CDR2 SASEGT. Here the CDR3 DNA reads TGTGCCAGCAGTGAAAGTTCGGTTCTCTACTACGAGCAGTACTTC. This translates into CASSESSVLYYEQYF.

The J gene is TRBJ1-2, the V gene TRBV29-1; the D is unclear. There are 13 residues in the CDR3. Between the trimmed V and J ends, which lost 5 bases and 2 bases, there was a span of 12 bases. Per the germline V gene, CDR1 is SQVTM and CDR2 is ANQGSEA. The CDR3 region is CSVRRGENYGYTF. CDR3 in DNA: TGCAGCGTTCGGCGCGGGGAGAACTATGGCTACACCTTC.

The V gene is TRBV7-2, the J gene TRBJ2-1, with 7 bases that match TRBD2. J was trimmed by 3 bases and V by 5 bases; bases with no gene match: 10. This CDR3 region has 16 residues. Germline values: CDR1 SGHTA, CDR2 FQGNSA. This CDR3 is CASSPTRGSGYNEQFF. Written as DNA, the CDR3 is TGTGCCAGCAGCCCGACGCGGGGGAGCGGCTACAATGAGCAGTTCTTC.

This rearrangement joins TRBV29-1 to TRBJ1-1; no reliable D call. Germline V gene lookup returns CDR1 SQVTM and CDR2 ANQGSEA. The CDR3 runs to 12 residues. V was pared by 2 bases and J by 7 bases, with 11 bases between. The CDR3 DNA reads TGCAGCGTTGAAACGACCTTACTTGAAGCTTTCTTT. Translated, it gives CSVETTLLEAFF.

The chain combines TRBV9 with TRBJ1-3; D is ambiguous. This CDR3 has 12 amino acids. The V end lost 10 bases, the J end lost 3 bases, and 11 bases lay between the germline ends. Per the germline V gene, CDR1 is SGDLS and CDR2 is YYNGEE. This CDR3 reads CASGGIGNTIYF. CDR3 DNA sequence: TGTGCCTCTGGAGGGATTGGAAACACCATATATTTT. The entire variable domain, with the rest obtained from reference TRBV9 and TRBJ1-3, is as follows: DSGVTQTPKHLITATGQRVTLRCSPRSGDLSVYWYQQSLDQGLQFLIQYYNGEERAKGNILERFSAQQFPDLHSELNLSSLELGDSALYFCASGGIGNTIYFGEGSWLTVV.

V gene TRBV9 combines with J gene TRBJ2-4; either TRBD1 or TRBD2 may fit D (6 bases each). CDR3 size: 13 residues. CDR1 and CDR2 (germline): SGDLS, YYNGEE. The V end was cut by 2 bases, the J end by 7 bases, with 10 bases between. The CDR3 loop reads CASSVGGGNIQYF. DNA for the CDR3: TGTGCCAGCAGCGTCGGGGGCGGGAACATTCAGTACTTC.

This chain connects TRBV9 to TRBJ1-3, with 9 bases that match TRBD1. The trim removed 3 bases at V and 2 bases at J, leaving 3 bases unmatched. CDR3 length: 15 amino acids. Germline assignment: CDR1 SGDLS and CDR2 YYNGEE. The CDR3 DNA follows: TGTGCCAGCAGCGAACAGGGGGCGCCTGGAAACACCATATATTTT. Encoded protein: CASSEQGAPGNTIYF.

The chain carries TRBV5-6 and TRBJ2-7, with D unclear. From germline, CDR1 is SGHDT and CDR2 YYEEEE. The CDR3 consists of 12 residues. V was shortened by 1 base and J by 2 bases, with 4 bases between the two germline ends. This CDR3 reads CASSLWPYEQYF. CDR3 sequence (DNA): TGTGCCAGCAGCTTGTGGCCCTACGAGCAGTACTTC.

In DNA, the CDR3 is TGTGCCAGCAGCCGACTAGCGGGAGGAGATACGCAGTATTTT. Translating gives CASSRLAGGDTQYF. V is TRBV11-3 and J is TRBJ2-3; 13 bases agree with TRBD2. V lost 5 bases and J lost 5; bases outside the gene matches: 1. The length of the CDR3 is 14 residues. CDR1 and CDR2 from the germline V gene are SGHNT and YENEEA.